Listed below are T cell receptor beta chains from one sample, sequenced in a study of blood T cells in healthy people across ages. TCRdb re-called the 5' RACE reads with MiXCR, one entry per CDR3 protein. The table has around 970,000 distinct CDR3 sequences, around 54% seen once. Sequencing was done on a sample of blood. All receptors come from a woman aged 55-75 years in good health. CDR3s include the opening cysteine and the closing phenylalanine or tryptophan. A D gene is named only where the DNA matches it firmly. Rows give clone size only sometimes, using once, few, many, or a class for an expanded clone.

. | TRBJ2-3 | . | TRBV9 | CASSVAGETDTQYF | TGTGCCAGCAGCGTAGCGGGAGAGACAGATACGCAGTATTTT
TRBD1 | TRBJ2-7 | once | TRBV12-3/TRBV12-4 | CASSPWTGGGEQYF | TGTGCCAGCAGCCCTTGGACAGGGGGGGGCGAGCAGTACTTC
. | TRBJ1-2 | . | TRBV29-1 | CSVSGGYTF | TGCAGCGTATCAGGAGGCTACACCTTC
. | TRBJ2-2 | . | TRBV3-1 | CASSQVLRGTGELFF | TGTGCCAGCAGCCAAGTCCTCAGGGGCACCGGGGAGCTGTTTTTT
TRBD2 | TRBJ2-1 | . | TRBV3-1 | CASSLNPLSGSVHNEQFF | TGTGCCAGCAGCCTCAATCCCCTAAGCGGGAGTGTCCACAATGAGCAGTTCTTC
. | TRBJ2-5 | . | TRBV28 | CASRQTSGETQYF | TGTGCCAGCAGACAAACTAGTGGAGAGACCCAGTACTTC
. | TRBJ1-5 | . | TRBV4-1 | CASSTPGTRTPQHF | TGCGCCAGCAGTACCCCGGGGACGAGGACGCCCCAGCATTTT
TRBD2 | TRBJ2-3 | . | TRBV7-8 | CASTFLAGVSRDTQYF | TGTGCCAGCACCTTTCTAGCGGGAGTTAGCCGGGATACGCAGTATTTT
. | TRBJ2-7 | . | TRBV10-3 | CAIRLGQQNYEQYF | TGTGCCATCAGACTGGGACAACAAAACTACGAGCAGTACTTC
. | TRBJ2-5 | . | TRBV10-3 | CAIGQIPDQETQYF | TGTGCCATCGGCCAGATACCAGACCAAGAGACCCAGTACTTC
. | TRBJ2-7 | . | TRBV6-2/TRBV6-3 | CASSLRAGPTDERYF | TGTGCCAGCAGTTTAAGGGCAGGGCCCACCGACGAGCGGTACTTC
. | TRBJ2-1 | . | TRBV23-1 | CASLMFGAAYYNEQFF | TGCGCCTCACTTATGTTTGGGGCGGCGTATTACAATGAGCAGTTCTTC
TRBD1 | TRBJ1-5 | . | TRBV29-1 | CSVTGTGINQPQHF | TGCAGCGTGACCGGGACAGGGATCAATCAGCCCCAGCATTTT
. | TRBJ1-5 | . | TRBV20-1 | CSARWVGMGNQPQHF | TGCAGTGCTAGGTGGGTGGGGATGGGCAATCAGCCCCAGCATTTT
. | TRBJ2-7 | . | TRBV6-5 | CASSSSSGYEQYF | TGTGCCAGCAGTTCGAGCTCGGGCTACGAGCAGTACTTC
. | TRBJ2-1 | . | TRBV9 | CASSAEGGEGRNEQFF | TGTGCCAGCAGCGCAGAAGGGGGAGAGGGGAGGAATGAGCAGTTCTTC
TRBD1 | TRBJ2-3 | few | TRBV12-3/TRBV12-4 | CASSFRQGVPDTQYF | TGTGCCAGCAGTTTTAGGCAGGGGGTTCCAGATACGCAGTATTTT
. | TRBJ2-7 | few | TRBV10-3 | CAISEGHYEQYF | TGTGCCATCAGTGAAGGGCACTACGAGCAGTACTTC
. | TRBJ2-7 | . | TRBV21-1 | CASSTPEDAPLTLEQYF | TGTGCCAGCAGCACTCCCGAGGACGCTCCTCTTACTCTCGAGCAGTACTTC
TRBD2 | TRBJ2-1 | . | TRBV6-6 | CASKTGGRDEQFF | TGTGCCAGCAAAACGGGGGGGCGGGATGAGCAGTTCTTC
. | TRBJ2-3 | . | TRBV4-1 | CASSLWLRDSGTDTQYF | TGCGCCAGCAGCCTATGGTTAAGGGATTCGGGTACAGATACGCAGTATTTT
TRBD1 | TRBJ2-3 | . | TRBV7-2 | CASSLGQGVSTDTQYF | TGTGCCAGCAGCTTAGGACAGGGGGTGAGCACAGATACGCAGTATTTT
. | TRBJ1-4 | . | TRBV4-1 | CASSQRRTAREKLFF | TGCGCCAGCAGCCAACGCCGGACAGCCCGTGAAAAACTGTTTTTT
. | TRBJ2-7 | . | TRBV12-3/TRBV12-4 | CASSSHSVQHF | TGTGCCAGCAGTTCACACTCGGTGCAGCACTTC
TRBD1 | TRBJ1-1 | . | TRBV29-1 | CSVGGRTGLNTEAFF | TGCAGCGTTGGGGGCAGGACAGGGCTGAACACTGAAGCTTTCTTT
. | TRBJ2-7 | few | TRBV7-6 | CASSLERGAVSSYEQYF | TGTGCCAGCAGCTTAGAAAGGGGGGCGGTCAGCTCCTACGAGCAGTACTTC
. | TRBJ2-3 | . | TRBV28 | CASSLAPQIHPDTQYF | TGTGCCAGCAGTTTAGCCCCTCAAATCCATCCAGATACGCAGTATTTT
TRBD2 | TRBJ2-1 | few | TRBV7-3 | CASSRTGTSGNEQFF | TGTGCCAGCAGCCGAACCGGGACTAGCGGCAATGAGCAGTTCTTC
TRBD1 | TRBJ2-7 | . | TRBV27 | CATGQGSYEQYF | TGTGCCACGGGACAGGGCTCCTACGAGCAGTACTTC
. | TRBJ2-1 | few | TRBV20-1 | CSARDGLGRLNEQFF | TGCAGTGCTAGAGATGGGCTAGGACGACTCAATGAGCAGTTCTTC
. | TRBJ2-7 | . | TRBV27 | CASRPGESFEQYF | TGTGCCAGCAGGCCAGGGGAAAGCTTCGAGCAGTACTTC
. | TRBJ2-1 | . | TRBV21-1 | CASSKGRGQVNEQFF | TGTGCCAGCAGCAAAGGGAGGGGACAGGTCAATGAGCAGTTCTTC
. | TRBJ2-7 | . | TRBV15 | CATSRDGGYEQYF | TGTGCCACCAGCAGAGATGGAGGGTACGAGCAGTACTTC
TRBD2 | TRBJ2-5 | once | TRBV29-1 | CSVEASGNEQYF | TGCAGCGTGGAGGCTAGCGGGAATGAGCAGTACTTC
. | TRBJ2-1 | few | TRBV29-1 | CSVIMTGAEPSSYNEQFF | TGCAGCGTAATAATGACAGGCGCTGAACCGAGCTCCTACAATGAGCAGTTCTTC
TRBD2 | TRBJ2-5 | few | TRBV7-2 | CASKKALAGGQETQYF | TGTGCCAGCAAAAAGGCCCTAGCGGGAGGGCAAGAGACCCAGTACTTC
TRBD2 | TRBJ2-1 | few | TRBV5-1 | CASSLGAGASNEQFF | TGCGCCAGCAGCTTGGGGGCGGGAGCATCAAATGAGCAGTTCTTC
. | TRBJ2-7 | once | TRBV5-1 | CASSPADSYEQYF | TGCGCCAGCAGCCCCGCGGATTCCTACGAGCAGTACTTC
. | TRBJ2-1 | . | TRBV20-1 | CSASFWRNNEQFF | TGCAGTGCTAGTTTCTGGCGGAACAATGAGCAGTTCTTC
. | TRBJ2-3 | many | TRBV7-2 | CASSQTDTQYF | TGTGCCAGCAGCCAGACAGATACGCAGTATTTT
. | TRBJ1-1 | few | TRBV28 | CASSLPLKNTEAFF | TGTGCCAGCAGTTTACCGCTTAAGAACACTGAAGCTTTCTTT
TRBD1 | TRBJ2-7 | few | TRBV29-1 | CSAEDRAEEQYF | TGCAGCGCTGAGGACAGGGCGGAGGAGCAGTACTTC
TRBD2 | TRBJ2-7 | few | TRBV20-1 | CSARVGDYLAYEQYF | TGCAGTGCTAGAGTCGGGGACTATCTAGCCTACGAGCAGTACTTC
. | TRBJ2-1 | . | TRBV20-1 | CSARLARNEQFF | TGCAGTGCTAGACTAGCGCGAAATGAGCAGTTCTTC
. | TRBJ2-5 | . | TRBV12-3/TRBV12-4 | CASSAGTTLETQYF | TGTGCCAGCAGTGCCGGGACAACTTTAGAGACCCAGTACTTC
. | TRBJ2-6 | . | TRBV29-1 | CSADGRSGANVLTF | TGCAGCGCCGACGGTCGTTCTGGGGCCAACGTCCTGACTTTC
TRBD1 | TRBJ1-3 | once | TRBV6-6 | CASRWDRGNTIYF | TGTGCCAGCAGGTGGGACAGGGGAAACACCATATATTTT
. | TRBJ2-1 | . | TRBV7-2 | CASSRGDGSYNEQFF | TGTGCCAGCAGCCGCGGGGACGGCTCCTACAATGAGCAGTTCTTC
TRBD2 | TRBJ2-1 | . | TRBV29-1 | CSVEPGLADNNEQFF | TGCAGCGTTGAACCGGGACTAGCGGACAACAATGAGCAGTTCTTC
. | TRBJ1-2 | . | TRBV7-2 | CTSSLVVRGNYGYTF | TGTACCAGCAGCTTAGTCGTCAGGGGTAACTATGGCTACACCTTC
TRBD2 | TRBJ2-4 | few | TRBV29-1 | CSVAGPGLQAKNIQYF | TGCAGCGTTGCTGGACCGGGACTACAAGCCAAAAACATTCAGTACTTC
TRBD2 | TRBJ2-7 | . | TRBV6-1 | CASSHLAGVAYEQYF | TGTGCCAGCAGCCATCTAGCGGGAGTAGCGTACGAGCAGTACTTC
. | TRBJ2-5 | many | TRBV4-1 | CASSQAPPRGQETQYF | TGCGCCAGCAGCCAAGCCCCCCCGAGGGGCCAAGAGACCCAGTACTTC
. | TRBJ2-7 | . | TRBV6-2/TRBV6-3 | CATEGGNYEQYF | TGTGCGACAGAGGGGGGAAACTACGAGCAGTACTTC
TRBD2 | TRBJ2-5 | . | TRBV19 | CASSASGIVQETQYF | TGTGCCAGTAGTGCCAGCGGGATCGTCCAAGAGACCCAGTACTTC
. | TRBJ2-5 | . | TRBV5-1 | CASSFGEEQYF | TGCGCCAGCAGCTTCGGGGAGGAGCAGTACTTC
. | TRBJ1-4 | few | TRBV7-9 | CASRRGRDEKLFF | TGTGCCAGCAGGCGGGGCCGGGATGAAAAACTGTTTTTT
. | TRBJ2-1 | few | TRBV5-1 | CASSLRGGNLYNEQFF | TGCGCCAGCAGCTTGCGGGGCGGGAATTTGTACAATGAGCAGTTCTTC
TRBD1 | TRBJ2-7 | . | TRBV28 | CASSGPGQGYYEQYF | TGTGCCAGCAGTGGCCCGGGACAGGGGTACTACGAGCAGTACTTC
. | TRBJ1-1 | . | TRBV20-1 | CSASPYRAGLNTEAFF | TGCAGTGCTTCCCCCTACAGAGCTGGACTGAACACTGAAGCTTTCTTT